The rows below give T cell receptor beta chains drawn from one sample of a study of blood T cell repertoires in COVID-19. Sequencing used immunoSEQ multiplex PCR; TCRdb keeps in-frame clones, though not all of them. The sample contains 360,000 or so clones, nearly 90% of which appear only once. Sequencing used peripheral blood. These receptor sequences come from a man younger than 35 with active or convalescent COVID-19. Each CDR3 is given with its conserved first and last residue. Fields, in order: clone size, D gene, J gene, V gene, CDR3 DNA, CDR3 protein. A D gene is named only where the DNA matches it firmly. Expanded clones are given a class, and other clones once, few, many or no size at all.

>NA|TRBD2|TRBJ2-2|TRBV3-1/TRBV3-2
TGTGCCAGCAGCCACCGAGCGGGGGGGACCGGGGAGCTGTTTTTT
CASSHRAGGTGELFF
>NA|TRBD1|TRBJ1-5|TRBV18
TGTGCCAGCTCAGACAGGGGGCAGCCCCAGCATTTT
CASSDRGQPQHF
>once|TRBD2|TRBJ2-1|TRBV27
TGTGCCAGCAACCGGCTAGCGGGAGACATCAATGAGCAGTTCTTC
CASNRLAGDINEQFF
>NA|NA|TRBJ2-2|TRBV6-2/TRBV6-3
TGTGCCAGCAGTCCCCGGACACTATACACCGGGGAGCTGTTTTTT
CASSPRTLYTGELFF
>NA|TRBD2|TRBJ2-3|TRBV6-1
TGTGCCAGCACCCCCGGGGGGAACGCAGATACGCAGTATTTT
CASTPGGNADTQYF
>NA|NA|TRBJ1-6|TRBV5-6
TGTGCCAGCAGCTTTTTGATTCCTAGTAATTCACCCCTCCACTTT
CASSFLIPSNSPLHF
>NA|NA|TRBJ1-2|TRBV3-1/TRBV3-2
TGTGCCAGCAGCCAAGCCGGTTATGGCTACACCTTC
CASSQAGYGYTF
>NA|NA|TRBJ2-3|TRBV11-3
TGTGCCAGCAGCCACCGGAGGGGGGCGGGAGCCGCAGATACGCAGTATTTT
CASSHRRGAGAADTQYF
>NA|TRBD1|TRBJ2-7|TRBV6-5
TGTGCCAGCAGTTTCGCCGGGACAGGGGTCAACGAGCAGTACTTC
CASSFAGTGVNEQYF
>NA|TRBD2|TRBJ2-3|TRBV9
TGTGCCAGCAGCCCGGGACTAGCCAGCACAGATACGCAGTATTTT
CASSPGLASTDTQYF
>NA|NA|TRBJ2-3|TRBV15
TGTGCCACCAGCAGAGTTAAGGGTCGGGACAACCCACACGGAGATACGCAGTATTTT
CATSRVKGRDNPHGDTQYF
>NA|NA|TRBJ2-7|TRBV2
TGTGCCAGCACCCCGGGGATAGCGGATGCCTACGAGCAGTACTTC
CASTPGIADAYEQYF
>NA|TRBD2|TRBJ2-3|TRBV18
TGTGCCAGCTCACCGATAGCGGGAGGGCTCACAGATACGCAGTATTTT
CASSPIAGGLTDTQYF
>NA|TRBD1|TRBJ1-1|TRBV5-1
TGCGCCAGCAGCCCCGGGACAGGGGAATCTGAAGCTTTCTTT
CASSPGTGESEAFF
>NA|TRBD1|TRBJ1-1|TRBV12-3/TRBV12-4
TGTGCCAGCAGAAGGACAGGGACGACTGAAGCTTTCTTT
CASRRTGTTEAFF
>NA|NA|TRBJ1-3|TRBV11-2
TGTGCCAGCAGCTTCTGGGGACTCTCTGGAAACACCATATATTTT
CASSFWGLSGNTIYF
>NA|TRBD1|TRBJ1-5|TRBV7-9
TGTGCCAGCAGCTTAACGACAGGGGGCGGCAATCAGCCCCAGCATTTT
CASSLTTGGGNQPQHF
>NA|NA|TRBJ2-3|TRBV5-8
TGTGCCAGCAGGGCAGGGGGCACAGATACGCAGTATTTT
CASRAGGTDTQYF
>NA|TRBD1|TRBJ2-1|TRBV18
TGTGCCAGCTCACCGCGACAGGGCTACAATGAGCAGTTCTTC
CASSPRQGYNEQFF
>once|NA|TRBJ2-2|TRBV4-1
TGCGCCAGCAGCCAAGTCCAGGATGGGTTCGGGGAGCTGTTTTTT
CASSQVQDGFGELFF
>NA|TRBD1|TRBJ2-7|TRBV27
TGTGCCAGCAGTTTAGGGCAGGGGGCTGAGTACTTC
CASSLGQGAEYF
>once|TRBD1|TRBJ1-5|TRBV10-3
TGTGCCATCAGTGACCCCGGACAGGGAAATCAGCCCCAGCATTTT
CAISDPGQGNQPQHF